The text below deals with one T cell receptor beta chain. Seattle cases were enrolled at active infection and followed longitudinally. Profiling relied on immunoSEQ multiplex PCR, and the TCRdb table lists in-frame clones only, not all of them. Here the sample spans 200,000 to 250,000 clones, approximately 90% being singletons. This sample is part of a study of blood T cell repertoires in COVID-19. Trimming took 0 bases from V and 6 from J, leaving 5 bases between them. This CDR3 region has 12 residues. From germline, CDR1 is LGHDT and CDR2 YNNKEL (reference sequence). The specimen was peripheral blood. The V gene is TRBV3-1 (or the pseudogene TRBV3-2), the J gene TRBJ1-2; D is undetermined. The TCR was taken from a man between 25 and 39 years old with COVID-19, enrolled during active disease. The CDR3 nucleotides are TGTGCCAGCAGCCAAGAGGGCGATGGCTACACCTTC. As protein: CASSQEGDGYTF.